The entry below gives a single T cell receptor (beta chain) sequence along with its context. CDR1 is MGHRA and CDR2 is YSYEKL in the germline V gene. The length of the CDR3 is 15 residues. With 4 bases clipped from V and 6 bases from J, the junction kept 11 bases outside the gene matches. Libraries were prepared by immunoSEQ multiplex PCR; TCRdb keeps only in-frame clonotypes and omits some of them. The profile shows 23,000 or so clones, about 91% of them singletons. The data originate from a study of PD-1 and CTLA-4 blockade in melanoma. This TCR was sampled from a human donor with melanoma. This chain links TRBV4-1 with TRBJ1-2; 7 bases agree with TRBD1. The sequencing used CD8+ T cells from peripheral blood, collected before anti-PD-1 treatment. The CDR3 DNA reads as TGCGCCAGCAGCCTTGGGACAGTAGATCCCGATGGCTACACCTTC. As protein: CASSLGTVDPDGYTF.